This T cell receptor beta chain emerged from a study of blood T cell repertoires in COVID-19. Germline values: CDR1 MDHEN, CDR2 SYDVKM. The CDR3 is 14 amino acids. Trimming stripped 7 bases from V and 3 bases from J, with 15 bases between. In the original workflow: Using reference gene primer amplification, nucleated cell counts were estimated. Profiled with immunoSEQ multiplex PCR; TCRdb holds only in-frame clones, not every one. V, J and clone size were drawn from that table, and D and trimming were deduced from the DNA. The profile shows fewer than 450,000 clones, roughly 87% of them singletons. The receptor was isolated from a woman aged 25 to 39 who had recovered from COVID-19. The sequencing sample was made of PBMCs or T cells enriched from blood (not recorded which). The chain has TRBV28 and TRBJ1-2, with D unclear. CDR3 amino acids: CASTPVGQYYGYTF. CDR3 nucleotides: TGTGCCAGCACCCCCGTTGGGCAGTACTATGGCTACACCTTC.